These 9 T cell receptor beta chains came from one sample sequenced in a study of regulatory T cells in long-lasting Graves disease. To make TCR beta libraries, researchers used iRepertoire HTBI primers and Arm-PCR of CDR3 regions. From the multiplex PCR reads, TCRdb called clonotypes with MiXCR, one entry per CDR3 protein. The sample has about 450,000 distinct CDR3 sequences; about a quarter are singletons. Time point meaning: persistent/refractory GD, antithyroid drugs over 5 years with positive TRAb. After RNA was extracted from PBMCs, the TCR library was made from it. Sequenced here: peripheral blood mononuclear cells (PBMCs), sampled when the disease was refractory, from a patient treated with antithyroid drugs. These receptors originate from a female donor with Graves disease.

This clonotype came up many times. V usage is TRBV11-2 and J usage is TRBJ2-5, with a tentative D call TRBD1 (5 bases). Germline assignment: CDR1 SGHAT and CDR2 FQNNGV. V was pared by 2 bases and J by 6 bases, with 7 bases between. The CDR3 length is 12 residues. The CDR3 here is CASSLSDKTQYF. The CDR3 nucleotides are TGTGCCAGCAGCTTATCGGACAAGACCCAGTACTTC.

This clonotype was found a few times. The chain couples TRBV28 to TRBJ1-5; 7 nucleotides match TRBD1. J gave up 1 base and V 6 bases, and 27 bases lay outside the gene matches. The germline V gene has CDR1 MDHEN and CDR2 SYDVKM. This CDR3 has 22 amino acids. The CDR3 is CASSYTVDLLPGQELSNQPQHF. The CDR3 DNA reads TGTGCCAGCAGCTACACTGTCGACTTGCTACCTGGACAGGAACTCAGCAATCAGCCCCAGCATTTT.

Remarks on this clonotype: A much larger clonotype is one base distant, so this may be a read error. The CDR3 sequence is CASGLGYLQHF. CDR3 in DNA: TGTGCCAGCGGTTTAGGGTATCTCCAGCATTTT. The chain joins TRBV28 to TRBJ1-5, with D unresolved. The CDR3 totals 11 residues. The germline CDR1 and CDR2 sequences are MDHEN and SYDVKM.

This clonotype was seen a few times. V and J are TRBV19 and TRBJ1-1; 7 bases map to TRBD1. In germline, CDR1 is LNHDA, CDR2 SQIVND (reference sequence). The junction had 11 bases not matched to a gene; V was cut back by 5 bases and J by 5 bases. This CDR3 is 15 amino acids long. The CDR3 spells CASSEKNRGGTEAFF. As DNA, the CDR3 is TGTGCCAGTAGTGAGAAGAACAGGGGCGGGACTGAAGCTTTCTTT.

This clonotype has just a few counts. The gene calls are TRBV20-1 and TRBJ1-6; TRBD1 aligns across 7 bases. V lost 3 bases and J lost 0; bases outside the gene matches: 17. There are 20 residues in the CDR3. Germline CDR1 and CDR2: DFQATT and SNEGSKA (reference sequence). The CDR3 region has the DNA TGCAGTGCTAGGTTGCTCGGGACAGCCGGACCCAGCTCCTATAATTCACCCCTCCACTTT. It specifies CSARLLGTAGPSSYNSPLHF.

This clonotype was found many times. The chain employs TRBV11-3 and TRBJ2-1, with 10 nucleotides matching TRBD2. CDR1 is SGHNT, CDR2 YENEEA, per germline. V was clipped by 1 base and J by 8 bases; unmatched bases: 5. The CDR3 length is 15 residues. The CDR3 DNA reads TGTGCCAGCAGCTTAGGGGCTAGCGGGGGCGATGAGCAGTTCTTC. Translating gives CASSLGASGGDEQFF.

The V call is TRBV7-2, the J call TRBJ2-7, with unresolved D. Germline V gene lookup returns CDR1 SGHTA and CDR2 FQGNSA. V dropped 1 base and J dropped 5 bases, with 9 bases sitting between them. This CDR3 region has 13 residues. The CDR3 nucleotides read TGTGCCAGCAGCTTAGAAGGTCCGCACGAGCAGTACTTC. Its protein product is CASSLEGPHEQYF.

This clonotype was recorded a few times. V gene TRBV6-2 or TRBV6-3 combines with J gene TRBJ1-5; a weak D match, TRBD1 (6 bases). The V gene's germline CDR1 is MNHEY and CDR2 SVGEGT. The V end was cut by 5 bases, the J end by 4 bases, with 18 bases between. The CDR3 is 16 amino acids. CDR3 bases: TGTGCCAGCAGTGTCAGCACAGGGAGCGGTAATCAGCCCCAGCATTTT. This translates into CASSVSTGSGNQPQHF.

This clonotype was picked up a small number of times. The J gene is TRBJ2-5, the V gene TRBV12-3 or TRBV12-4, with 11 bases fitting TRBD2. This CDR3 comprises 15 residues. Germline trimming cut 5 bases from V and 5 bases from J; bases unmatched to any gene: 7. CDR3 amino acids: CASSPGTSGRETQYF. CDR3 in DNA: TGTGCCAGCAGTCCTGGGACTAGCGGTCGGGAGACCCAGTACTTC.